This paragraph reports one T cell receptor beta chain. No cognate antigen has been identified for it. No clone much larger than this one lies a single base away; base qualities are absent. The cohort consisted of 650 to 850 healthy bone marrow donors. At the time of sampling, all cohort members were nominally healthy, though unrecorded immune exposures were likely present. The donor was CMV seronegative and was included in the group of several hundred seronegative cohort members. Each donor provided a peripheral blood sample, and peripheral blood mononuclear cells were used for TCR beta sequencing. The Qiagen DNeasy Blood Extraction Kit was used to extract genomic DNA from the blood cell samples. These data are taken from a study of cytomegalovirus exposure and HLA in healthy donors (dated by TCRdb to 2015 to 2018). About the full investigation: An earlier analysis of under 600 of the donors reported about 250 Gb of sequence data and around 120 million unique TCR beta sequences from roughly 200 million T cells. The later analysis used no new phenotypic data to find candidate immune exposures, relying instead on TCR beta sequences and their occurrence across donors. Across 300 to 500 genotyped donors of the cohort, an average of roughly 200,000 unique TCR beta nucleotide sequences per donor were sequenced, and 15% to 20% of those sequences were non-productive. Roughly 5 DR-DQ haplotypes were treated as single units for association and clustering because of strong linkage in the cohort. Besides the first cohort of roughly 660 subjects, a separate validation cohort made up of about 120 different subjects was used. Typing coverage differed by locus: A, B, C, DRB1 and DQB1 were typed in about 620-640 donors, DQA1 in 500 to 550, DPA1 in 606, and DPB1 in roughly 470. An earlier analysis of 587 of the donors used high-throughput TCR beta sequencing to judge whether each TCR beta V gene segment behaved as functional or pseudogenic. Of the 398 genotyped donors, roughly 85% fell in the genetic ancestry cluster associated with self-reported Caucasian donors. To study patterns of TCR occurrence, a later analysis re-analyzed previously published TCR beta repertoires from 500 to 850 donors and added high-resolution HLA genotyping. Every repertoire in the discovery cohort had been generated on one and the same sequencing platform. The study profiled the T cell repertoires of hundreds of subjects by immunosequencing and related them to cytomegalovirus serostatus. HLA typing included class I and class II loci at four-digit resolution. To predict cytomegalovirus infection status, the study brought together high-throughput TCR immunosequencing, statistical association of individual TCRs with disease status, and machine learning. A later genetic analysis used genome-wide SNP genotypes for about 65% of the roughly 700 donors, treating that subset as a discovery cohort. About 300 gigabases of sequencing data and 70 million to 85 million unique TCR sequences were included in an early release covering under 650 HLA-typed donors. The study aimed to test whether cataloging public T cell receptors could reveal signatures of past pathogen exposure. Donor age, sex, ethnicity and CMV serostatus were compiled together with the repertoire data.

The investigation overall reported the following: Most TCR sequences were seen in very few donors, while some public TCRs were found in many individuals. Roughly uniform sequencing depth across donors was assumed in presence/absence analyses, although this assumption may not hold. A later analysis reported that several top co-occurrence clusters appeared linked to parvovirus B19, influenza, CMV and Epstein-Barr virus. A further reported finding was that TCR beta sequences accurately predicted the HLA-A and HLA-B alleles for most subjects in the first cohort. Immune exposure information for the cohort was limited to CMV serostatus. Some IMGT-functional V segments, including TRBV6-2 and TRBV6-3, could not be told apart with the 87-base-pair reads, so those segments were excluded. According to a later analysis, most CMV-associated TCR beta chains appeared to be HLA-restricted, and the HLA associations seemed to be driven largely by CMV exposure. The cohort was sequenced for TCR beta chains only, and without alpha or paired-chain data the features that could be detected were limited. Because counts were too low, seventeen rarely observed V segments, including chromosome 9 orphons, were left out of the earlier analysis of about 620 of the donors. When HLA alleles, especially DR and DQ, strongly co-occurred, TCR associations were difficult to assign to individual alleles. A few of the identified cytomegalovirus-associated TCR beta chains were confirmed in vitro to be specific for cytomegalovirus antigens. In a later analysis, HLA-associated TCR beta chains were found to be more clonally expanded and to have lower generation probabilities than equally common non-associated chains. According to a later genetic analysis, donors in an Asian-associated ancestry cluster had fewer N-insertions in productive TCRs than the roughly 670-donor mean. In a later analysis, the rate of TCR association differed among HLA loci, with DRB1 alleles having the most associated TCRs and HLA-C alleles having the fewest. Broadly in line with IMGT annotations, most TCR beta V segments showed up in productive rearrangements about 87% or about 30% of the time in an earlier analysis of a few hundred of the donors. A later genetic analysis associated a missense DCLRE1C variant with V-gene and J-gene trimming of TCR beta chains, and an independent cohort replicated the association. A total of fewer than 200 TCR beta chains were listed by the study as associated with cytomegalovirus. In both the original and validation cohorts, the classifier was reported to diagnose cytomegalovirus status with high specificity and sensitivity. Correlated functional status among segregating V segments might be attributable to linkage disequilibrium, but an unknown experimental factor could not be ruled out. The authors suggested that the approach could potentially be generalized to other disease states and immunological phenotypes. A cluster of highly shared sequence variants was judged likely to represent a technical artifact of the sequencing pipeline. Because HLA typing was unavailable for some donors at each locus, only the typed subset was used in association tests. At a false discovery rate of 0.05, a later analysis linked 16,000 or so TCR beta sequences to specific HLA alleles.

The library was built by means of the immunoSEQ multiplex PCR assay. For the multiplex PCR, a mixture combining 60 forward primers for TCR Vbeta segments and 13 reverse primers for TCR Jbeta segments was used. Amplification of the CDR3 region of rearranged TCR beta genes was performed with a multiplex PCR assay on genomic DNA. The amplified TCR beta libraries were sequenced on the Illumina HiSeq System as 87-base-pair reads. The study's processing was this. In a later analysis, tens of millions of unique TCR beta chains were counted across the 666 repertoires, and approximately 11 million of these chains were shared by at least two donors. Raw reads were error-corrected and collapsed into unique sequences by a nearest-neighbor algorithm in which closely related sequences were merged to remove PCR and sequencing errors. To assign V, D and J gene segments, CDR3 sequences were aligned to IMGT reference sequences. For a sequence to be retained, a match of at least six nucleotides to both a V gene segment and a J gene segment was required. A rearrangement was called productive if the CDR3 had no stop codons and remained in frame with V and J, and every other rearrangement was called non-productive. CDR3 was defined by IMGT convention, running from the second conserved V-encoded cysteine to the conserved J-encoded phenylalanine. Sequences without an unambiguous match to a single V gene segment were excluded from the earlier analysis of several hundred of the donors. An earlier analysis of 587 of the donors classified V segments as functional when productive rearrangements were above 56.7% and as segregating when the standard deviation between donors was above 5%. A statistical classification framework was built for diagnosing cytomegalovirus status from the catalog of TCR beta chain sequences. A later analysis assigned V and J genes by comparing TCR nucleotide sequences with IMGT/GENE-DB human TR gene sequences. A later analysis assigned CDR3 sequences and most-parsimonious VDJ recombination scenarios with the TCRdist pipeline. In a later analysis, each TCR beta chain was defined by its CDR3 amino acid sequence together with its V-gene family, and reads without a unique V-gene family were excluded. In a later analysis, around 600 highly shared, low-generation-probability nucleotide sequences were removed to address suspected cross-contamination and a sequencing artifact. For each public chain, a later analysis derived a clonal expansion index from normalized ranks of inferred template counts within each repertoire. A later analysis computed generation probabilities with a VDJ recombination model fitted to out-of-frame rearrangements, and checked the results against IGoR. In a later analysis, hypergeometric tests were used to score TCR-TCR, TCR-HLA and TCR-CMV co-occurrence, with a repertoire-size bias correction applied to TCR pairs. To estimate false discovery rates, a later analysis permuted the HLA or CMV assignments 20 times. In a later analysis, co-occurring TCRs were grouped using DBSCAN, and TCRdist sequence similarity was added for clustering within HLA-allele-positive subsets. Co-occurrence clustering excluded repertoires with fewer than 30,000 or more than 120,000 public chains, plus five with anomalous nucleotide sharing. What TCRdb holds here is the immuneACCESS table cut down to in-frame rearrangements. Part of the clones is not present; checked against another copy, under half of the missing clones reflect an unresolved V gene, and the others are unexplained. V and J calls and clone size come straight from that table; D and trimming were deduced from the DNA. Here the sample has roughly 120,000 clones; 79% occur a single time. In total, the top ten clones hold roughly 2% of the sample.

Cut back by 0 bases and 0 bases, the V and J ends lie 6 bases apart. From the cysteine through the phenylalanine, the CDR3 covers 15 amino acids. The read is trimmed to its CDR3 DNA, 45 bases read in frame from base 1. CDR1 SGHRS and CDR2 YFSETQ are derived from the germline V gene. The receptor's source is a man younger than 35 in good health and CMV-seronegative. The specimen sequenced was PBMCs. The chain employs TRBV5-1 and TRBJ1-4; the D gene lacks a confident call. The CDR3 is CASSLGHATNEKLFF. The nucleotide sequence is TGCGCCAGCAGCTTGGGACATGCAACTAATGAAAAACTGTTTTTT.